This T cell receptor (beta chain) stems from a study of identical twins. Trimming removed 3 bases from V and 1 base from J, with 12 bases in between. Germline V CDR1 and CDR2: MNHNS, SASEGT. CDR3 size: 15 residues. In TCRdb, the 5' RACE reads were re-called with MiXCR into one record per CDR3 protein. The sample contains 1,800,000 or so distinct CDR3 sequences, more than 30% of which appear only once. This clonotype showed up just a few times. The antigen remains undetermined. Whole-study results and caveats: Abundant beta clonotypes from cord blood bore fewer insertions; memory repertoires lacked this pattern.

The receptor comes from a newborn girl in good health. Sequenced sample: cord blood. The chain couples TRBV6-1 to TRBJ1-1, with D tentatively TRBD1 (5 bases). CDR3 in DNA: TGTGCCAGCAGTGATTCTACAACAGGGAACACTGAAGCTTTCTTT. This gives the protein CASSDSTTGNTEAFF.